This TCR beta chain is drawn from a study of T cell responses to AZD1222 COVID-19 vaccine. The V end was cut by 4 bases, the J end by 0 bases, with 13 bases between. CDR1 and CDR2 from the germline V gene are LGHNA and YSLEER. The CDR3 contains 16 residues. The table came from immunoSEQ multiplex PCR; TCRdb's copy has only in-frame clones and leaves some out. The data show over 100,000 clones, roughly 90% seen once. Here the sequenced sample was peripheral blood, taken on day 0 of MenACWY control vaccination. The chain uses TRBV4-3 and TRBJ1-3, with no clear D. This sequence was found in an adult in good health. In DNA form, the CDR3 reads TGCGCCAGCAGCCCTGACCCAGCGATCTCTGGAAACACCATATATTTT. It yields the protein CASSPDPAISGNTIYF.